The present T cell receptor (beta chain) was sequenced within a study of blood T cell repertoires in COVID-19. Across the whole study: Spain, Italy and the United States supplied samples that represented acute and convalescent COVID-19. T cells, B-cell-depleted T cells, or PBMCs provided the cDNA or gDNA that served as material.

As handled by the study authors: Reference gene primer amplification in the assay estimated nucleated cell counts. Assay used: immunoSEQ multiplex PCR; TCRdb lists only in-frame clones, some missing. The V and J calls and the clone size are those of that table, but D and trimming were determined from the DNA. Here the sample spans almost 70,000 clones, 60% to 80% being singletons. The germline V gene has CDR1 SEHNR and CDR2 FQNEAQ (reference sequence). The CDR3 is made up of 12 amino acids. Trimming left V 10 bases short and J 7 bases short, with 14 bases between. This TCR was sampled from a man aged 55-75 years with acute or convalescent COVID-19. The chain combines TRBV7-9 with TRBJ1-3; D call uncertain. Sequencing was performed on peripheral blood. Here the CDR3 reads CANRPGGNTIYF. The CDR3 DNA sequence: TGTGCCAACCGACCGGGAGGGAACACCATATATTTT.